This T cell receptor (beta chain) is drawn from a study of PD-L1 blockade in urothelial cancer. TCRdb's table, derived via immunoSEQ multiplex PCR, lists solely in-frame clones and lacks some. The table includes around 45,000 clones, more than 70% detected once. CDR1 and CDR2 (germline): KGHSH, LQKENI. This CDR3 is built from 14 residues. With 0 bases removed from V and 5 bases from J, the gap between germline ends came to 10 bases. The origin of this receptor is a woman aged 55-70 years with urothelial cancer. The sequences come from PBMCs, collected around atezolizumab (anti-PD-L1) treatment. V and J are TRBV18 and TRBJ2-5; a weak D match, TRBD2 (6 bases). CDR3 sequence (DNA): TGTGCCAGCTCACCACCGAGCGGGTTTGAGACCCAGTACTTC. Translated, it gives CASSPPSGFETQYF.